Shown below are 3 T cell receptor beta chains from a single sample sequenced in a study of Ad26.COV2.S vaccination and SARS-CoV-2 variants. Profiled with immunoSEQ multiplex PCR; TCRdb holds only in-frame clones, not every one. The sample gives roughly 700,000 clones, approximately 88% of which show up once; over 1.3% is in the top ten. Treatment of the sample: around 19 received Ad26.COV2.S at low or high dose, single or two shots; about 5 received placebo; per-sample allocation not given. Day 63 following the first vaccine or placebo injection was when the samples were taken. Source: peripheral blood, taken in a trial of Ad26.COV2.S vaccine versus placebo. The receptor source for this set is a person between 18 and 65 years old who received the Ad26.COV2.S COVID-19 vaccine or a placebo.

The chain combines TRBV30 with TRBJ1-1; D is undetermined. Trimming removed 5 bases from V and 0 bases from J, with 16 bases in between. The CDR3 consists of 15 residues. Germline-derived CDR1 and CDR2 are GTSNPN and SVGIG (reference sequence). The CDR3 sequence is CAWLPRGIVNTEAFF. The CDR3 region has the DNA TGTGCCTGGTTACCAAGAGGTATAGTGAACACTGAAGCTTTCTTT.

This clone was detected once. V and J are TRBV7-6 and TRBJ2-2; no reliable D call. Germline lookup yields CDR1 SGHVS and CDR2 FNYEAQ. The CDR3 loop spans 11 amino acids. Trimming removed 2 bases from V and 5 bases from J, with 0 bases in between. DNA of the CDR3: TGTGCCAGCAGCTTAACCGGGGAGCTGTTTTTT. Protein product: CASSLTGELFF.

The gene calls are TRBV2 and TRBJ2-7, with 10 positions matching TRBD2. Per the germline V gene, CDR1 is SNHLY and CDR2 is FYNNEI. The CDR3 sequence is 17 residues long. V was pared by 1 base and J by 1 base, with 7 bases of the junction left unmatched. The CDR3: CASSEGSGRALSYEQYF. CDR3 nucleotides: TGTGCCAGCAGTGAAGGCAGCGGGAGGGCCTTGTCCTACGAGCAGTACTTC.